This TCR beta chain was identified during a study of control samples from healthy donors and cancer patients. The data were produced by immunoSEQ multiplex PCR, yet TCRdb's version contains in-frame clones alone and is incomplete. The repertoire holds approximately 94,000 clones, over 75% seen once, with under 20% in the top ten. The CDR3 is made up of 15 amino acids. V lost 6 bases and J lost 3; bases outside the gene matches: 9. Germline values: CDR1 LNHDA, CDR2 SQIVND (reference sequence). This chain links TRBV19 with TRBJ1-2, with TRBD1 identical over 8 bases. The specimen sequenced was blood. This receptor was identified in a woman aged 50 to 60 in good health. CDR3 sequence (DNA): TGTGCCAGTAGCGACAGGGGAACATCGGACTATGGCTACACCTTC. Its translation: CASSDRGTSDYGYTF. Combining the CDR3 with reference TRBV19 and TRBJ1-2 gives the whole variable domain DGGITQSPKYLFRKEGQNVTLSCEQNLNHDAMYWYRQDPGQGLRLIYYSQIVNDFQKGDIAEGYSVSREKKESFPLTVTSAQKNPTAFYLCASSDRGTSDYGYTFGSGTRLTVV.